This T cell receptor beta chain was captured by sequencing in a study of T cell responses to AZD1222 COVID-19 vaccine. Study background: Pooling covered second doses at about 4 or about 12 weeks.

About this clone itself: Its cognate antigen is unknown.

Study-level findings and limits: Repertoires were obtained only post-peak T cell response. Among those given AZD1222, only 5 to 7 were seropositive at baseline.

The data were produced by immunoSEQ multiplex PCR, yet TCRdb's version contains in-frame clones alone and is incomplete. The sample yields more than 150,000 clones, just under 90% seen once. V was shortened by 7 bases and J by 6 bases, with 14 bases between the two germline ends. The CDR3 sequence is 12 residues long. Germline CDR1 is GTSNPN and CDR2 is SVGIG (reference sequence). The sequence was collected from an adult in good health. V and J are TRBV30 and TRBJ2-3; D gene uncertain. Specimen: peripheral blood, collected on day 0 of AZD1222 vaccination. This CDR3 reads CAYSPRQDTQYF. The CDR3 DNA sequence: TGTGCCTACTCCCCTAGGCAGGATACGCAGTATTTT.